A single sample is the source of the 14 T cell receptor beta chains below, sequenced in a study of Graves' ophthalmopathy and Graves' hyperthyroidism. Beta-chain TCR CDR3 regions were amplified from RNA transcripts. The first round was an RT-PCR with HTBI primers, and the second round was a multiplex PCR. One entry per CDR3 protein, called by TCRdb with MiXCR from the multiplex PCR reads. The table records about 740,000 distinct CDR3 sequences, 35% to 50% of them present only once. The sample taken for sequencing was peripheral blood. These receptor sequences come from an adult man with Graves' ophthalmopathy.

This clonotype showed up just a few times. The chain recombines TRBV7-9 with TRBJ1-4, with D unresolved. V lost 1 base to trimming and J lost 6 bases, with 6 bases between them. Germline assignment: CDR1 SEHNR and CDR2 FQNEAQ (reference sequence). CDR3 size: 13 residues. CDR3 DNA: TGTGCCAGCAGCTTAGGGCAGGATGAAAAACTGTTTTTT. Translating gives CASSLGQDEKLFF.

There are many counts of this clonotype. J is TRBJ2-2 and V is TRBV15, with 8 bases fitting TRBD1. Trimming cost V 7 bases and J 1 base; bases outside gene matches: 5. CDR1 is LNHNV and CDR2 is YYDKDF in the germline V gene (reference sequence). The CDR3 loop spans 15 amino acids. Written as DNA, the CDR3 is TGTGCCACCACCGCTGGACAGGGGAACACCGGGGAGCTGTTTTTT. Its protein product is CATTAGQGNTGELFF.

With respect to this clonotype: The limits of the CDR3 on the DNA are not certain, so only TCRdb's listed CDR3 is given. This chain connects TRBV20-1 to TRBJ2-7; no check of the table's D call, TRBD1, against the DNA was made. Inclusive of both ends, the CDR3 amounts to 17 amino acids. Germline CDR1 DFQATT, CDR2 SNEGSKA (reference sequence). CDR3 loop: CSARVAYGTRGSYEEYF.

This rearrangement joins TRBV10-3 to TRBJ1-1; tentative D call: TRBD1 (6 bases). V lost 10 bases and J lost 1, with 19 bases in between. Germline V gene lookup returns CDR1 ENHRY and CDR2 SYGVKD. This CDR3 is 15 amino acids long. The DNA of the CDR3 is TGTGCCACCGGGAGTGGGGACACAAAGAACACTGAAGCTTTCTTT. This encodes CATGSGDTKNTEAFF.

The V gene is TRBV29-1, the J gene TRBJ2-5; a possible D gene is TRBD2 (5 bases). V lost 1 base, J lost 1 base, and 16 bases lay in between. CDR3 size: 16 residues. CDR1 and CDR2 (germline): SQVTM, ANQGSEA. The CDR3 sequence: CSVEGPSGSPQETQYF. The CDR3 coding sequence is TGCAGCGTTGAAGGCCCCTCGGGGTCTCCCCAAGAGACCCAGTACTTC.

The gene calls are TRBV20-1 and TRBJ1-2, with 7 bases matching TRBD1. Germline trimming cut 3 bases from V and 7 bases from J; bases unmatched to any gene: 11. This CDR3 comprises 14 residues. The germline V gene has CDR1 DFQATT and CDR2 SNEGSKA (reference sequence). The CDR3, as DNA: TGCAGTGCTAGCAGGGAAGGGGGCGGATCTGGCTACACCTTC. Its protein is CSASREGGGSGYTF.

Ten or more counts support this clonotype. The chain employs TRBV10-3 and TRBJ1-5; D is undetermined. CDR1 and CDR2 from the germline V gene are ENHRY and SYGVKD. Trimming left V 3 bases short and J 1 base short, with 7 bases between. The CDR3 is made up of 14 amino acids. CDR3 bases: TGTGCCATCAGTGAAGTAACAAGCAATCAGCCCCAGCATTTT. Translating it yields CAISEVTSNQPQHF.

This clonotype was seen repeatedly, ten times or more. This rearrangement joins TRBV12-3 or TRBV12-4 to TRBJ1-5, with a weak D call TRBD1 (5 bases). The ends were cut back, 1 base at V and 5 bases at J, with 12 bases in the middle. CDR3 size: 15 residues. CDR3 loop: CASSLVGPGDQPQHF. The CDR3 DNA sequence: TGTGCCAGCAGTTTAGTGGGGCCAGGCGATCAGCCCCAGCATTTT.

This clonotype was observed many times. This chain links TRBV2 with TRBJ1-2; D gene unclear. Looked up from germline, CDR1 is SNHLY and CDR2 is FYNNEI. V lost 3 bases and J 5 bases, leaving 10 bases between the germline ends. This CDR3 has 13 residues. The CDR3 DNA reads as TGTGCCAGCAGTGACCGGGAACGGTATGGCTACACCTTC. Its protein is CASSDRERYGYTF.

This clonotype was seen repeatedly, ten times or more. The rearrangement uses TRBV19 and TRBJ1-1, with TRBD1 as a possible D gene (5 bases). Germline lookup yields CDR1 LNHDA and CDR2 SQIVND (reference sequence). V lost 3 bases and J 0 bases, leaving 8 bases between the germline ends. This CDR3 is built from 14 residues. CDR3 sequence: CASSMRGMNTEAFF. CDR3 sequence (DNA): TGTGCCAGTAGTATGCGGGGGATGAACACTGAAGCTTTCTTT.

About this clonotype itself: This sequence may be a read error, since a much larger clone differs from it by one base. The chain couples TRBV10-3 to TRBJ2-7; maybe TRBD2 (7 bases). CDR1 is ENHRY, CDR2 SYGVKD, per germline. Trimming cost V 6 bases and J 3 bases, with 18 bases left between them. The CDR3 has 15 amino acids. CDR3 DNA sequence: TGTGCCATCAGCACGGGGGGCAGAGCTAACTACGAGCAGTACTTC. This sequence encodes CAISTGGRANYEQYF.

As concerns this clonotype: Relative to the germline gene, one junction end is altered; a read error may explain this. This chain connects TRBV10-2 to TRBJ1-1; maybe TRBD1 (6 bases). This CDR3 has 14 residues. Germline assignment: CDR1 WSHSY and CDR2 SAAADI. CDR3 DNA: TGCGCGAGCAGTACAAACAGGGCAGGTATTGAAGCTTTCTTT. Its protein product is CASSTNRAGIEAFF.

V is TRBV10-3 and J is TRBJ1-5; D ambiguous. The CDR3 consists of 14 residues. V dropped 6 bases and J dropped 1 base, with 10 bases sitting between them. CDR1 ENHRY and CDR2 SYGVKD come from the germline V gene. Here the CDR3 DNA reads TGTGCCATCAGCCAACGACAAAGCAATCAGCCCCAGCATTTT. Residues: CAISQRQSNQPQHF.

The chain links TRBV14 to TRBJ1-3; D is uncertain. The CDR3 extends over 12 amino acids. The V gene's germline CDR1 is SGHDN and CDR2 FVKESK. V shed 0 bases and J shed 5 bases, with 2 bases lying between them. The CDR3 sequence is CASSQDRNTIYF. CDR3 DNA sequence: TGTGCCAGCAGCCAAGACAGAAACACCATATATTTT.